This record covers a single TCR beta chain. This sample is part of a study of graft-versus-host responses after intestinal transplantation. Profiled with immunoSEQ multiplex PCR; TCRdb holds only in-frame clones, not every one. The sample lists about 21,000 clones, 25% to 35% seen once, with roughly 9.8% in the top ten. Researchers placed around 200,000 CFSE-labeled responder cells in culture with around 200,000 irradiated, violet-dye-labeled stimulator cells. CDR1 is LGHNA and CDR2 is YSLEER in the germline V gene. This CDR3 region has 13 residues. The V end was cut by 10 bases, the J end by 0 bases, with 12 bases between.

This TCR was recovered from a human patient who received an intestinal transplant. Sequencing used alloreactive CD8+ T cells from a mixed lymphocyte reaction culture, obtained before intestinal transplant. Subset reported: CFSE-low proliferating T cells sorted from roughly six-day pre-transplant mixed lymphocyte reaction (GvH or HvG direction). V usage is TRBV4-3 and J usage is TRBJ1-1, with D hard to call. The CDR3 DNA reads TGCGCCACAGGCGGGGTGGTGAACACTGAAGCTTTCTTT. Its protein is CATGGVVNTEAFF.